This entry is about one T cell receptor beta chain. Antigen: not known. The V gene lost 2 bases and the J gene lost 2 bases, with 13 bases spanning the gap. Germline values: CDR1 MNHNS, CDR2 SASEGT. The CDR3 is made up of 16 amino acids. This entry belongs to a study of T-cell memory formation after mild COVID-19. Study-wide points: Clones from the second wave (peaking day 37) had unconfirmed SARS-CoV-2 specificity.

The 5'RACE method, run with constant-segment primers, produced TCR alpha and TCR beta cDNA libraries (carrying sample barcodes and UMIs). TCRdb redid the calling of the 5' RACE reads with MiXCR, one entry per CDR3 protein. The sample has 35,000 to 50,000 distinct CDR3 sequences, 5% to 7% seen once. The chain carries TRBV6-1 and TRBJ1-5, with D uncertain. Sequenced sample: PBMCs or a T cell subset sorted from them (not recorded which). The TCR originated in an adult who had mild COVID-19 (a few samples of this study predate the infection). Cell type and time point are not known. This chain's CDR3 is CASSEFWVGRNQPQHF. The DNA of the CDR3 is TGTGCCAGCAGTGAATTTTGGGTAGGGCGCAATCAGCCCCAGCATTTT.